Presented here are 8 T cell receptor beta chains from one specimen sequenced in a study of blood T cell repertoires in COVID-19. The repertoire was sequenced with immunoSEQ multiplex PCR; TCRdb's copy has only in-frame clones and lacks some. Of roughly 250,000 clones in the sample, roughly 86% were seen once. The sample taken for sequencing was PBMCs or T cells enriched from blood (not recorded which). These receptors were collected from a woman aged 25-40 years with acute COVID-19.

The rearrangement links TRBV5-4 to TRBJ2-6; TRBD2 aligns across 7 bases. The germline CDR1 and CDR2 sequences are SGHNT and YYREEE (reference sequence). The CDR3 loop spans 19 amino acids. V was pared by 4 bases and J by 0 bases, with 13 bases of the junction left unmatched. CDR3 nucleotide sequence: TGTGCCAGCAGCAACCCGGGGGGTAGTCACCGCTCTGGGGCCAACGTCCTGACTTTC. It translates to CASSNPGGSHRSGANVLTF.

The chain carries TRBV29-1 and TRBJ1-1; D not resolved. Trimming pared 7 bases from V and 1 base from J, leaving 13 bases between. Germline values: CDR1 SQVTM, CDR2 ANQGSEA. The CDR3 contains 13 residues. CDR3 in DNA: TGCAGCGCGGCGGGAACGGAGAACACTGAAGCTTTCTTT. It codes for CSAAGTENTEAFF.

The chain employs TRBV7-6 and TRBJ1-1, with D perhaps TRBD1 (5 bases). V lost 5 bases and J 1 base, leaving 14 bases between the germline ends. Germline V CDR1 and CDR2: SGHVS, FNYEAQ. The CDR3 length is 15 residues. CDR3 sequence: CASSQTMDKNTEAFF. For the CDR3, the DNA is TGTGCCAGCAGCCAGACCATGGACAAGAACACTGAAGCTTTCTTT.

V gene TRBV27 combines with J gene TRBJ1-2, with D unresolved. Trimming pared 8 bases from V and 4 bases from J, leaving 14 bases between. CDR1 and CDR2 from the germline V gene are MNHEY and SMNVEV (reference sequence). The CDR3 is 13 residues long. CDR3 sequence reads: CASSLRAGYGYTF. In DNA, the CDR3 is TGTGCCAGCTCGCTAAGAGCCGGCTATGGCTACACCTTC.

J is TRBJ1-5 and V is TRBV19, with D perhaps TRBD1 (6 bases). CDR1 LNHDA and CDR2 SQIVND come from the germline V gene (reference sequence). The length of the CDR3 is 15 residues. Trimming pared 1 base from V and 8 bases from J, leaving 15 bases between. Written as DNA, the CDR3 is TGTGCCAGTAGTATAGGGGGGCAGGACGGGGAGCCCCAGCATTTT. Translating it yields CASSIGGQDGEPQHF.

The chain recombines TRBV7-8 with TRBJ2-3, with 9 bases aligning to TRBD2. The germline CDR1 and CDR2 sequences are SGHVS and FQNEAQ. The CDR3 spans 15 residues. With 1 base clipped from V and 4 bases from J, the junction kept 3 bases outside the gene matches. CDR3: CASSLVAGDSDTQYF. The CDR3 bases are TGTGCCAGCAGCTTAGTAGCGGGGGATTCAGATACGCAGTATTTT.

The V gene is TRBV9, the J gene TRBJ1-3; no clear D gene. V lost 0 bases to trimming and J lost 2 bases, with 6 bases between them. The CDR3 totals 14 residues. The V gene's germline CDR1 is SGDLS and CDR2 YYNGEE. CDR3: CASSVGLTGNTIYF. CDR3 bases: TGTGCCAGCAGCGTAGGCCTAACTGGAAACACCATATATTTT.

This sequence joins TRBV11-3 and TRBJ2-7; a weak D match, TRBD1 (5 bases). CDR3 size: 16 residues. V lost 0 bases and J lost 1, with 13 bases in between. CDR1 and CDR2 (germline): SGHNT, YENEEA. As DNA, the CDR3 is TGTGCCAGCAGCTTAGATTGGGGCAACGGATCCTACGAGCAGTACTTC. This translates into CASSLDWGNGSYEQYF.